This T cell receptor beta chain appears in the sequencing data of a study of T cells in Graves' hyperthyroidism and ophthalmopathy. Study observations and caveats: Blood also contained most expanded thyroid clonotypes above 0.001.

In its sample, this clonotype was seen a few times. Its antigen is unidentified. What was amplified from RNA transcripts were TCR beta CDR3 regions. The HTBI primer set was used in a first-round RT-PCR of the TCR CDR3. TCRdb re-derived calls from the multiplex PCR reads in MiXCR, one entry per CDR3 protein. There are around 620,000 distinct CDR3 sequences in the sample; 46% occur only once, and under 20% lies in the top ten. The CDR3 has 13 amino acids. Germline V lookup: CDR1 ENHRY, CDR2 SYGVKD. The ends were cut back, 2 bases at V and 7 bases at J, with 6 bases in the middle. The TCR sequence derives from an adult woman with Graves' disease, either hyperthyroidism or ophthalmopathy (not recorded which). Sequencing input: peripheral blood or thyroid tissue (not recorded which). This chain joins TRBV10-3 and TRBJ1-6; possible D gene TRBD1, 5 bases. As DNA, the CDR3 is TGTGCCATCAGTGAGGAGGGGAATTCACCCCTCCACTTT. Translating gives CAISEEGNSPLHF.